The 27 T cell receptor beta chains listed next were all sequenced from one sample in a study of somatic mutations in cytotoxic T cells in rheumatoid arthritis. The method was immunoSEQ multiplex PCR; TCRdb's version includes in-frame clones alone and lacks a portion of them. The sample has over 10,000 clones, around 74% seen once. The sequenced material came from CD8+ T cells sorted from blood. These receptors all stem from a middle-aged woman in good health.

The chain is built from TRBV27 and TRBJ1-6; D is perhaps TRBD1 (5 bases). CDR1 is MNHEY, CDR2 SMNVEV, per germline (reference sequence). CDR3 length: 16 residues. V lost 7 bases, J lost 6 bases, and 19 bases lay in between. CDR3 in amino acids: CASNFIGAGVNSPLHF. In DNA, the CDR3 is TGTGCCAGCAACTTTATAGGGGCGGGGGTTAATTCACCCCTCCACTTT.

V and J are TRBV7-9 and TRBJ2-7; D tentatively reads TRBD1 or TRBD2 (5 bases each). Germline values: CDR1 SEHNR, CDR2 FQNEAQ (reference sequence). This CDR3 region has 14 residues. Trimming removed 3 bases at V and 2 bases at J, with 11 bases between. In nucleotides, the CDR3 is TGTGCCAGCAGCTTCGAGGGGATACCCTACGAGCAGTACGTC. As protein: CASSFEGIPYEQYV.

This rearrangement joins TRBV15 to TRBJ2-5; D not certain. Per germline, CDR1 LNHNV and CDR2 YYDKDF (reference sequence). The V end lost 6 bases, the J end lost 2 bases, and 4 bases lay between the germline ends. The CDR3 is 11 residues long. The CDR3 protein is CATRQQETQYF. In DNA form, the CDR3 reads TGTGCCACCAGACAGCAAGAGACCCAGTACTTC.

The chain has TRBV27 and TRBJ2-3, with 7 nucleotides matching TRBD2. The J segment lost 2 bases and the V segment lost 0 bases, leaving 5 bases of the junction unmatched. CDR3 length: 16 residues. Germline values: CDR1 MNHEY, CDR2 SMNVEV (reference sequence). CDR3 loop: CASSLSLATNTDTQYF. The CDR3, as DNA: TGTGCCAGCAGTTTATCACTAGCGACAAACACAGATACGCAGTATTTT.

This clone was detected once. This chain connects TRBV27 to TRBJ1-4, with D possibly TRBD1 on 5 matching bases. Germline CDR1 and CDR2: MNHEY and SMNVEV (reference sequence). The CDR3 is made up of 17 amino acids. V gave up 4 bases and J gave up 5 bases, with 20 bases separating them. The CDR3 bases are TGTGCCAGCAGTTCAACATACGGGGCCCCCGAGAATGAAAAACTGTTTTTT. Translated, it gives CASSSTYGAPENEKLFF.

The chain employs TRBV6-6 and TRBJ1-1; D remains ambiguous. The CDR3 is 12 amino acids. Germline assignment: CDR1 MNHNY and CDR2 SVGAGI (reference sequence). V shed 5 bases and J shed 4 bases, with 8 bases lying between them. CDR3 sequence: CASSPISTEAFF. In nucleotides, the CDR3 is TGTGCCAGCAGTCCGATCAGCACTGAAGCTTTCTTT.

This chain links TRBV7-8 with TRBJ1-5; 9 bases match TRBD1. The germline CDR1 and CDR2 sequences are SGHVS and FQNEAQ. The length of the CDR3 is 16 residues. V lost 5 bases and J lost 4; bases outside the gene matches: 9. This CDR3 reads CASSAHRDRENQPQHF. The CDR3, as DNA: TGTGCCAGCAGCGCCCACCGGGACAGGGAGAATCAGCCCCAGCATTTT.

The chain recombines TRBV6-4 with TRBJ2-4; D may match TRBD1 or TRBD2 (5 bases each). V shed 6 bases and J shed 7 bases, with 22 bases lying between them. Germline V CDR1 and CDR2: MRHNA, SNTAGT. The CDR3 loop spans 16 amino acids. The CDR3 loop is CASSKKLGTVSNIQYF. CDR3 bases: TGTGCCAGCAGCAAAAAGCTAGGGACCGTTAGCAACATTCAGTACTTC.

By proportion, this clone is medium-sized. The V call is TRBV2, the J call TRBJ1-5; 7 positions agree with TRBD1. V gave up 7 bases and J gave up 0 bases; unmatched junction bases: 6. CDR3 length: 15 residues. Germline loops: CDR1 SNHLY, CDR2 FYNNEI. The CDR3 bases are TGTGCCAGCACCATAGGGACAGATAGCAATCAGCCCCAGCATTTT. Translating it yields CASTIGTDSNQPQHF.

The chain is built from TRBV29-1 and TRBJ2-7, with a weak D call TRBD2 (5 bases). The V and J ends lost 6 bases and 2 bases respectively, with 17 bases between them. The CDR3 contains 14 residues. Per the germline V gene, CDR1 is SQVTM and CDR2 is ANQGSEA. CDR3 nucleotide sequence: TGCAGCGTGACCACGGGGAAGACCCCCTACGAGCAGTACTTC. Its translation: CSVTTGKTPYEQYF.

This clone was counted a few times. The chain carries TRBV9 and TRBJ2-2; 7 bases align to TRBD1. J lost 7 bases, V lost 0 bases, and 6 bases had no gene match. CDR3 length equals 15 residues. Germline CDR1 SGDLS, CDR2 YYNGEE. CDR3 in amino acids: CASSVVPGGSGELFF. For the CDR3, the DNA is TGTGCCAGCAGCGTAGTCCCAGGGGGTAGCGGGGAGCTGTTTTTT.

This clone was detected only a few times. The chain combines TRBV5-1 with TRBJ2-2; D perhaps matches TRBD2 (7 bases). This CDR3 region has 15 residues. Germline V gene data show CDR1 as SGHRS and CDR2 as YFSETQ. V lost 2 bases and J lost 0, with 8 bases in between. The DNA for the CDR3 is TGCGCCAGCAGCTTCGGGGGGCCGAACACCGGGGAGCTGTTTTTT. Its protein is CASSFGGPNTGELFF. Full variable domain (rest looked up from reference TRBV5-1 and TRBJ2-2): KAGVTQTPRYLIKTRGQQVTLSCSPISGHRSVSWYQQTPGQGLQFLFEYFSETQRNKGNFPGRFSGRQFSNSRSEMNVSTLELGDSALYLCASSFGGPNTGELFFGEGSRLTVL.

This chain connects TRBV9 to TRBJ2-7; 10 bases are shared with TRBD2. Germline CDR1 is SGDLS and CDR2 is YYNGEE. This CDR3 contains 15 residues. V lost 1 base and J lost 2; bases outside the gene matches: 3. The DNA of the CDR3 is TGTGCCAGCAGCGTACTAGCGGGAGCGCCCTACGAGCAGTACTTC. This sequence encodes CASSVLAGAPYEQYF.

The J gene is TRBJ1-5, the V gene TRBV6-4; 8 nucleotides line up with TRBD1. Germline V gene data show CDR1 as MRHNA and CDR2 as SNTAGT. J lost 5 bases, V lost 1 base, and 13 bases had no gene match. CDR3 length: 18 residues. The chain's CDR3 is CASSDFPRQGLEDQPQHF. DNA of the CDR3: TGTGCCAGCAGTGACTTCCCAAGACAGGGGCTGGAGGATCAGCCCCAGCATTTT.

The chain combines TRBV28 with TRBJ1-5; no definite D call. The V gene's germline CDR1 is MDHEN and CDR2 SYDVKM. The V and J ends lost 2 bases and 5 bases respectively, with 7 bases between them. CDR3 length equals 13 residues. The CDR3 bases are TGTGCCAGCAGTTTAGATGTGGATCAGCCCCAGCATTTT. It translates to CASSLDVDQPQHF.

This clone was detected only a few times. As DNA, the CDR3 is TGTGCCATCAGCCTAACGGGGACTAGCGCGACGGGCGAGCAGTTCTTC. It specifies CAISLTGTSATGEQFF. The chain combines TRBV10-3 with TRBJ2-1; 10 positions match TRBD2. CDR1 is ENHRY and CDR2 is SYGVKD in the germline V gene. J lost 10 bases, V lost 6 bases, and 15 bases had no gene match. This CDR3 is built from 16 residues.

This rearrangement joins TRBV10-3 to TRBJ1-2; TRBD1 matches 8 bases. The CDR3 runs 14 residues. CDR1 ENHRY and CDR2 SYGVKD come from the germline V gene. With V trimmed by 2 bases and J by 4 bases, 3 bases remained unmatched. The CDR3 loop reads CAISEDRGFYGYTF. CDR3 bases: TGTGCCATCAGTGAGGACAGGGGATTCTATGGCTACACCTTC.

The genes are TRBV7-2 and TRBJ1-4; D possibly corresponds to TRBD1 (5 bases). The germline V gene has CDR1 SGHTA and CDR2 FQGNSA. CDR3 size: 15 residues. Trimming cost V 2 bases and J 7 bases, with 14 bases left between them. The DNA of the CDR3 is TGTGCCAGCAGCTTATTGATCGGGGGAGGTGAAAAACTGTTTTTT. Its translation is CASSLLIGGGEKLFF. Together with reference TRBV7-2 and TRBJ1-4, the CDR3 gives the full variable domain: GAGVSQSPSNKVTEKGKDVELRCDPISGHTALYWYRQSLGQGLEFLIYFQGNSAPDKSGLPSDRFSAERTGGSVSTLTIQRTQQEDSAVYLCASSLLIGGGEKLFFGSGTQLSVL.

V usage is TRBV28 and J usage is TRBJ1-2; 7 nucleotides line up with TRBD1. This CDR3 spans 16 amino acids. CDR1 MDHEN and CDR2 SYDVKM come from the germline V gene. Trimming cost V 2 bases and J 4 bases; bases outside gene matches: 10. The CDR3, as DNA: TGTGCCAGCAGTTTAGAGGGGGAGGGGGCCCTCTATGGCTACACCTTC. It encodes CASSLEGEGALYGYTF.

The chain has TRBV27 and TRBJ1-5; TRBD1 matches at 9 bases. The V segment lost 5 bases and the J segment 6 bases; nucleotides outside the gene matches: 8. Germline V gives CDR1 MNHEY, CDR2 SMNVEV (reference sequence). The CDR3 is made up of 15 amino acids. The CDR3 sequence is CASSPTGGSGQPQHF. CDR3 in DNA: TGTGCCAGCAGTCCCACAGGGGGCTCAGGTCAGCCCCAGCATTTT.

This rearrangement joins TRBV27 to TRBJ1-1; no definite D call. V was pared by 6 bases and J by 0 bases, with 8 bases between. Germline V gene lookup returns CDR1 MNHEY and CDR2 SMNVEV (reference sequence). CDR3 length equals 13 residues. The DNA of the CDR3 is TGTGCCAGCAGACCACAGATGAACACTGAAGCTTTCTTT. Its translation: CASRPQMNTEAFF.

V usage is TRBV27 and J usage is TRBJ2-5; D could derive from TRBD1 or TRBD2 (7 bases each). This CDR3 has 15 amino acids. V dropped 2 bases and J dropped 1 base, with 11 bases sitting between them. The V gene's germline CDR1 is MNHEY and CDR2 SMNVEV (reference sequence). CDR3 nucleotide sequence: TGTGCCAGCAGTTTACAGGGGGGGCCCCAAGAGACCCAGTACTTC. Protein product: CASSLQGGPQETQYF.

The chain couples TRBV7-2 to TRBJ2-2; D not certain. Trimming cost V 2 bases and J 4 bases, with 8 bases left between them. The CDR3 extends over 14 amino acids. Germline V CDR1 and CDR2: SGHTA, FQGNSA. The CDR3 region has the DNA TGTGCCAGCAGCTTATACGCGGCCACCGGGGAGCTGTTTTTT. Its protein is CASSLYAATGELFF. Full variable domain (rest looked up from reference TRBV7-2 and TRBJ2-2): GAGVSQSPSNKVTEKGKDVELRCDPISGHTALYWYRQSLGQGLEFLIYFQGNSAPDKSGLPSDRFSAERTGGSVSTLTIQRTQQEDSAVYLCASSLYAATGELFFGEGSRLTVL.

This sequence joins TRBV14 and TRBJ2-5; D tentatively fits TRBD1 or TRBD2 (5 bases each). Germline CDR1 SGHDN, CDR2 FVKESK. Trimming removed 0 bases from V and 11 bases from J, with 19 bases in between. This CDR3 comprises 15 residues. The chain's CDR3 is CASSQDFTGPWEQYF. DNA of the CDR3: TGTGCCAGCAGCCAAGATTTTACGGGACCGTGGGAGCAGTACTTC.

The gene calls are TRBV30 and TRBJ2-4; weak D call: TRBD1 (5 bases). The CDR3 spans 15 residues. CDR1 is GTSNPN and CDR2 is SVGIG in the germline V gene (reference sequence). V was pared by 2 bases and J by 1 base, with 12 bases between. CDR3 bases: TGTGCCTGGAGTCCGACAGACGTCGCCAAAAACATTCAGTACTTC. Translation gives CAWSPTDVAKNIQYF.

The chain is built from TRBV20-1 and TRBJ1-2; no clear D. V lost 6 bases, J lost 0 bases, and 5 bases lay in between. Germline CDR1 is DFQATT and CDR2 is SNEGSKA (reference sequence). The CDR3 is made up of 11 amino acids. CDR3 residues: CSATPNYGYTF. In DNA, the CDR3 is TGCAGTGCCACCCCTAACTATGGCTACACCTTC.

The CDR3, as DNA: TGTGCCAGCAGCCTCGGGGATGAGCAGTTCTTC. It encodes CASSLGDEQFF. J is TRBJ2-1 and V is TRBV7-8; D possibly corresponds to TRBD2 (5 bases). Germline V lookup: CDR1 SGHVS, CDR2 FQNEAQ. The CDR3 contains 11 residues. Trimming left V 5 bases short and J 8 bases short, with 7 bases between.